Detailed here is one T cell receptor (beta chain). The antigen remains undetermined. The sample belongs to a study of cytomegalovirus exposure and HLA in healthy donors. Study-wide findings and caveats: In the roughly 120 validation repertoires, a later analysis found that first-cohort TCR clusters tended to co-occur. In vitro data verified a few CMV-associated chains as specific for CMV antigens.

Germline V CDR1 and CDR2: SGHRS, YFSETQ. The CDR3 covers 14 residues. Trimming left V 0 bases short and J 4 bases short, with 8 bases between. The repertoire was sequenced with immunoSEQ multiplex PCR; TCRdb's copy has only in-frame clones and lacks some. The sample includes 300,000 to 400,000 clones, approximately 90% of them seen just once. The chain employs TRBV5-1 and TRBJ1-5, with D perhaps TRBD1 (6 bases). This clonotype originated in a woman under 30 in good health and CMV-seronegative. The sample taken for sequencing was PBMCs. CDR3 sequence (DNA): TGCGCCAGCAGCTTGGGGGACATAAATCAGCCCCAGCATTTT. This translates into CASSLGDINQPQHF. Full variable domain (remainder filled in from reference TRBV5-1 and TRBJ1-5): KAGVTQTPRYLIKTRGQQVTLSCSPISGHRSVSWYQQTPGQGLQFLFEYFSETQRNKGNFPGRFSGRQFSNSRSEMNVSTLELGDSALYLCASSLGDINQPQHFGDGTRLSIL.